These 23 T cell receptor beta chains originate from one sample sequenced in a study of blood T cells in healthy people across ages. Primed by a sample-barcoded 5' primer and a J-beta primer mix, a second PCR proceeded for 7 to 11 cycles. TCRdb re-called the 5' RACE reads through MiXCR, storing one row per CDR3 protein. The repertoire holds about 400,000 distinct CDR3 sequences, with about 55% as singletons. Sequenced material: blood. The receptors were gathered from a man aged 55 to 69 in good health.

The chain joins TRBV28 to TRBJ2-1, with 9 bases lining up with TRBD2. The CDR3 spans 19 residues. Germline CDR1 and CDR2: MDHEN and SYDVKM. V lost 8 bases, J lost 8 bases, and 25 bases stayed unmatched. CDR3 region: CASLRSNPEWREGWDEQFF. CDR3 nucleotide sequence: TGTGCCAGCTTGCGGAGTAACCCGGAGTGGCGGGAGGGCTGGGATGAGCAGTTCTTC.

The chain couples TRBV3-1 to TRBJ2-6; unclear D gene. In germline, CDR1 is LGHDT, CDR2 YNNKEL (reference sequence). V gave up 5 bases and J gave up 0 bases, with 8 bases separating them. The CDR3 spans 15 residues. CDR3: CASSSTVSGANVLTF. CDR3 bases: TGTGCCAGCAGCTCGACGGTCTCTGGGGCCAACGTCCTGACTTTC. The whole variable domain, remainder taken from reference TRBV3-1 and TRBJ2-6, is DTAVSQTPKYLVTQMGNDKSIKCEQNLGHDTMYWYKQDSKKFLKIMFSYNNKELIINETVPNRFSPKSPDKAHLNLHINSLELGDSAVYFCASSSTVSGANVLTFGAGSRLTVL.

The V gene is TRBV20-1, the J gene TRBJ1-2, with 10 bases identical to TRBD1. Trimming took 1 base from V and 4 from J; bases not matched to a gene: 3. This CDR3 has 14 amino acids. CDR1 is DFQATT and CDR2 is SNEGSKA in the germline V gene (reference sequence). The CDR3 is CSARAGTGAYGYTF. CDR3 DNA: TGCAGTGCTAGAGCGGGGACAGGGGCCTATGGCTACACCTTC.

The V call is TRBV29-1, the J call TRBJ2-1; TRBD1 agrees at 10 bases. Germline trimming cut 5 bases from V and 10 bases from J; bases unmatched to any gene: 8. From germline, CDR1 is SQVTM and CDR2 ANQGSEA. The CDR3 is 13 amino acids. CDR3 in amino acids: CSVLRDRGGEQFF. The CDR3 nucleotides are TGCAGCGTTCTCCGGGACAGGGGAGGAGAGCAGTTCTTC.

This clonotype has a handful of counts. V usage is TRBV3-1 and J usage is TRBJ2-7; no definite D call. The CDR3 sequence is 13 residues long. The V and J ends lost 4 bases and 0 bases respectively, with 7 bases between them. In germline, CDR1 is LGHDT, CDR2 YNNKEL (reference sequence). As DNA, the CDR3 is TGTGCCAGCAGCCGGGGTGACTCCTACGAGCAGTACTTC. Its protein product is CASSRGDSYEQYF.

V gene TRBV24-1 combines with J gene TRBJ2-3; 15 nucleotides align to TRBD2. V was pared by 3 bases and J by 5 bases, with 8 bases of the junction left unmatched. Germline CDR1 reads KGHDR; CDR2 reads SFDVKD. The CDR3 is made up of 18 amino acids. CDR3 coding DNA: TGTGCCACCAGTGATAGGACTAGCGGGAGGGTGCTACGAGATACGCAGTATTTT. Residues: CATSDRTSGRVLRDTQYF.

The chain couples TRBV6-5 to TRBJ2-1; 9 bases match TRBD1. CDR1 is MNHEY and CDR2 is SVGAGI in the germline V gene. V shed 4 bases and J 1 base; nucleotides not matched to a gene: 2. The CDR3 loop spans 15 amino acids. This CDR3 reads CASSSDRGSYNEQFF. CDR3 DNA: TGTGCCAGCAGTTCGGACAGGGGTTCCTACAATGAGCAGTTCTTC.

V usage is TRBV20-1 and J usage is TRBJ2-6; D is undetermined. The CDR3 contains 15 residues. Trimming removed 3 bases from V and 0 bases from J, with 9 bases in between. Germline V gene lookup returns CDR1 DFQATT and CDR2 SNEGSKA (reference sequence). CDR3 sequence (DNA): TGCAGTGCTAGTTCACAGAGCTCTGGGGCCAACGTCCTGACTTTC. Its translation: CSASSQSSGANVLTF.

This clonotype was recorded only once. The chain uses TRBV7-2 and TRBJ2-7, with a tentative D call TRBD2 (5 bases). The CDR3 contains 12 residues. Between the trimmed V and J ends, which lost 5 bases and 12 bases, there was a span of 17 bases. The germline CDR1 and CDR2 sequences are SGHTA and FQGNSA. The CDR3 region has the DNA TGTGCCAGCAGCGCCACTAGAGTTGATGGGTACTTC. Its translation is CASSATRVDGYF.

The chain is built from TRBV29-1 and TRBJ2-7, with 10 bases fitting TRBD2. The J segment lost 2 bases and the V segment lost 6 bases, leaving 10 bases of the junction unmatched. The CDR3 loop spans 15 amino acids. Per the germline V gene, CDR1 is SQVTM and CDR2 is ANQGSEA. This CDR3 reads CSVDGLAGAAYEQYF. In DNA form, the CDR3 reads TGCAGCGTGGATGGGCTAGCGGGGGCCGCCTACGAGCAGTACTTC.

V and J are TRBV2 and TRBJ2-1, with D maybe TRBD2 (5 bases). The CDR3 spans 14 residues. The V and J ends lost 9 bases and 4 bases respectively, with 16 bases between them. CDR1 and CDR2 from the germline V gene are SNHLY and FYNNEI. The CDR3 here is CARRAEMRYNEQFF. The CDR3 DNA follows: TGTGCCAGAAGAGCGGAGATGAGGTACAATGAGCAGTTCTTC.

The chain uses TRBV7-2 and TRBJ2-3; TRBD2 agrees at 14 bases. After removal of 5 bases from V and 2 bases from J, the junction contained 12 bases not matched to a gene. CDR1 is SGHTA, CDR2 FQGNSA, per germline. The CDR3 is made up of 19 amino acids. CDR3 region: CASSPPGLAGELSTDTQYF. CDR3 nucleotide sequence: TGTGCCAGCAGCCCGCCGGGACTAGCGGGGGAGTTATCCACAGATACGCAGTATTTT.

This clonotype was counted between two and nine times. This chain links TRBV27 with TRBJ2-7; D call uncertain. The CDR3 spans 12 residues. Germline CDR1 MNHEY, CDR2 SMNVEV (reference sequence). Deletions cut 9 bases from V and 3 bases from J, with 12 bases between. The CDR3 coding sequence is TGTGCCAGTCGGGCAGATTTCTACGAGCAGTACTTC. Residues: CASRADFYEQYF.

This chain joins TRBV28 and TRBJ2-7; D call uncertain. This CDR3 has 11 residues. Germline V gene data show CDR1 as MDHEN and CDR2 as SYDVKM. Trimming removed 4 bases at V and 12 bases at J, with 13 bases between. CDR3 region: CASSSPIDRYF. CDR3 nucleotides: TGTGCCAGCAGTTCCCCGATAGACCGGTACTTC. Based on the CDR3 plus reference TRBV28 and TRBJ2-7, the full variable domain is DVKVTQSSRYLVKRTGEKVFLECVQDMDHENMFWYRQDPGLGLRLIYFSYDVKMKEKGDIPEGYSVSREKKERFSLILESASTNQTSMYLCASSSPIDRYFGPGTRLTVT.

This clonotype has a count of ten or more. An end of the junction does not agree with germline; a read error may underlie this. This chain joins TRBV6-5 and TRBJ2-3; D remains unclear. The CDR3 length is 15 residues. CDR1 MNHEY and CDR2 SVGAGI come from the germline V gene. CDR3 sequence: CATSYAAGSPDTQYF. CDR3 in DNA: TGTGCCACCAGTTATGCCGCCGGCTCCCCAGATACGCAGTATTTT.

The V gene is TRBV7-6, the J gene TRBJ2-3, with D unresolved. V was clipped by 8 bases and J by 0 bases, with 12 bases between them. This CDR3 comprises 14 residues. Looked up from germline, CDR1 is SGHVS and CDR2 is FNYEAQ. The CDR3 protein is CASGRLESTDTQYF. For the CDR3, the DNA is TGTGCCAGCGGAAGGTTGGAAAGCACAGATACGCAGTATTTT.

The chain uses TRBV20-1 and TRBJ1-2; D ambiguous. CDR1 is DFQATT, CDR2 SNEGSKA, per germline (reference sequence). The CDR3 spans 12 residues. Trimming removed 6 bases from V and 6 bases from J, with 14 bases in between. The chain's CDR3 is CSAEWVRDGYTF. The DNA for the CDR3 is TGCAGTGCGGAGTGGGTTCGGGATGGCTACACCTTC.

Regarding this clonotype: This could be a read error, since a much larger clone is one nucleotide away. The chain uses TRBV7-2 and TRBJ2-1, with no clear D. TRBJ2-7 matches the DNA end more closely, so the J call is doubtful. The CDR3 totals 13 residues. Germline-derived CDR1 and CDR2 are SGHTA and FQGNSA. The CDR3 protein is CASSLGPDNEQYF. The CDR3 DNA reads TGTGCCAGCAGCTTAGGTCCCGACAATGAGCAGTACTTC.

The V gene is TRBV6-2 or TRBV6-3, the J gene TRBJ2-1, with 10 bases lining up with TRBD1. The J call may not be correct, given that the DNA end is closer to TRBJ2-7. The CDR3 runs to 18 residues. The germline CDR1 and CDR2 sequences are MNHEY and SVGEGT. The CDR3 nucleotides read TGTGCCAGCAGTCCCAGACAGGGGGCGGCTAGCGGTTACAATGAGCAGTACTTC. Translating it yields CASSPRQGAASGYNEQYF.

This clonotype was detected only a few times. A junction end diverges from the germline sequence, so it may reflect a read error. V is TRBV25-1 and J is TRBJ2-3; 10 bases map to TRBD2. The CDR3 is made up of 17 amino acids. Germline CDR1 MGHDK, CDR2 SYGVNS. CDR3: CASGDPTSGGVTDTQYF. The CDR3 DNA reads TGTGCCAGCGGTGACCCAACCAGCGGGGGGGTCACAGATACGCAGTATTTT.

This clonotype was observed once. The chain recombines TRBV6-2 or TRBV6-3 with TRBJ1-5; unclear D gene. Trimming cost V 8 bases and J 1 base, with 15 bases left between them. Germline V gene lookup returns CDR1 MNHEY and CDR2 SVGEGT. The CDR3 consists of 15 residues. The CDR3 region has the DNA TGTGCCAGCGCCGAGGTCCCGCGGAGCAATCAGCCCCAGCATTTT. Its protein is CASAEVPRSNQPQHF.

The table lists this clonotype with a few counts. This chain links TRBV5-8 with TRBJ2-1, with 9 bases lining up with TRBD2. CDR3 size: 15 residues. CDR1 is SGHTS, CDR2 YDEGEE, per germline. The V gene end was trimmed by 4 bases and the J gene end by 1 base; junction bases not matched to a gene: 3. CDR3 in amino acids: CASSILAGSYNEQFF. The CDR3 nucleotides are TGTGCCAGCAGCATCCTAGCGGGATCCTACAATGAGCAGTTCTTC.

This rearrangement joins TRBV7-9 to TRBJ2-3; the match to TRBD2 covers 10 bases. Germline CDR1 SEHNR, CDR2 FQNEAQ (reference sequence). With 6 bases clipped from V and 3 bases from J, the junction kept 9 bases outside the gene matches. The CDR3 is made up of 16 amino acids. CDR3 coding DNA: TGTGCCAGCAGTCCTCCCTCAGCGGGAGGGACAGATACGCAGTATTTT. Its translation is CASSPPSAGGTDTQYF.